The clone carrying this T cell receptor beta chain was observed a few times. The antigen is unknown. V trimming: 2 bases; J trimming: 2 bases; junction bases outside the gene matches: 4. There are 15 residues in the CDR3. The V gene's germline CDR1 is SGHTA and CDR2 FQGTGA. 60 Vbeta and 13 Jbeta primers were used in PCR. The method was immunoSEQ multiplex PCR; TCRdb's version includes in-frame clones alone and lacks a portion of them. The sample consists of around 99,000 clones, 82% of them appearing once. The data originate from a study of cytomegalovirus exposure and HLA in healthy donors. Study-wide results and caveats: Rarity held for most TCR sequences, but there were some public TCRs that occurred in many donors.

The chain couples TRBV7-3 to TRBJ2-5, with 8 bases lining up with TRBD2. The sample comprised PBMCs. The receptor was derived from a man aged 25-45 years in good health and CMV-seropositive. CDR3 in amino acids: CASSLGTGGQETQYF. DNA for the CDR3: TGTGCCAGCAGCTTAGGGACGGGAGGGCAAGAGACCCAGTACTTC. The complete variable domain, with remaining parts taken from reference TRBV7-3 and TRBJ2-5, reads GAGVSQTPSNKVTEKGKYVELRCDPISGHTALYWYRQSLGQGPEFLIYFQGTGAADDSGLPNDRFFAVRPEGSVSTLKIQRTERGDSAVYLCASSLGTGGQETQYFGPGTRLLVL.